The rows below give T cell receptor beta chains drawn from one sample of a study of CD8 T cells in ankylosing spondylitis. TCRdb re-called the 5' RACE reads with MiXCR, one entry per CDR3 protein. The profile shows around 440,000 distinct CDR3 sequences, roughly 17% of them singletons. Sequencing was done on a sample of blood, either unsorted or a sorted T cell fraction (not recorded which). The receptors derive from a male donor with ankylosing spondylitis. Both conserved end residues are part of each CDR3. A D gene is named only where the DNA matches it firmly. Size values are once, few and many counts, or a class for expanded clones, and some rows have none.

V	J	size	D	CDR3	DNA
TRBV12-3/TRBV12-4	TRBJ2-2	few	-	CASSFRTGTPSTGELFF	TGTGCCAGCAGTTTCCGAACCGGGACCCCCAGCACCGGGGAGCTGTTTTTT
TRBV20-1	TRBJ2-1	-	TRBD2	CSARGLAGTYNEQFF	TGCAGTGCCCGGGGGCTAGCGGGGACTTACAATGAGCAGTTCTTC
TRBV6-5	TRBJ1-1	-	-	CASRSYAEAFF	TGTGCCAGCAGATCATACGCTGAAGCTTTCTTT
TRBV28	TRBJ2-5	-	-	CASSFVEGKGQETQYF	TGTGCCAGCAGTTTTGTGGAGGGGAAGGGCCAAGAGACCCAGTACTTC
TRBV3-1	TRBJ1-1	few	-	CASSQRGTGAEAFF	TGTGCCAGCAGCCAAAGGGGGACGGGGGCTGAAGCTTTCTTT
TRBV5-1	TRBJ2-5	few	-	CASSFQEQETQYF	TGCGCCAGCAGCTTCCAGGAACAAGAGACCCAGTACTTC
TRBV18	TRBJ2-7	few	TRBD2	CASSPPASGSLRWYF	TGTGCCAGCTCACCACCCGCTAGCGGGTCCCTTAGATGGTACTTC
TRBV20-1	TRBJ1-5	-	-	CSARDFSRVNQPQHF	TGCAGTGCTAGAGATTTCTCCAGGGTCAATCAGCCCCAGCATTTT
TRBV7-2	TRBJ2-5	many	TRBD1	CASSPDRAGETQYF	TGTGCCAGCAGCCCCGACAGGGCCGGCGAGACCCAGTACTTC
TRBV11-2	TRBJ2-7	few	TRBD2	CASSVTSGMVDEQYF	TGTGCCAGCAGCGTTACTAGCGGGATGGTCGACGAGCAGTACTTC
TRBV20-1	TRBJ2-3	-	TRBD2	CSASGLASTDTQYF	TGCAGTGCTAGCGGACTAGCTAGCACAGATACGCAGTATTTT
TRBV5-1	TRBJ2-3	-	-	CASSLEAFYTDTQYF	TGCGCCAGCAGCTTGGAGGCCTTTTACACAGATACGCAGTATTTT
TRBV5-1	TRBJ2-1	few	TRBD1	CASSLTGVEQFF	TGCGCCAGCAGCTTAACAGGGGTTGAGCAGTTCTTC
TRBV14	TRBJ2-7	many	-	CASSQVYPYEQYF	TGTGCCAGCAGCCAAGTCTACCCCTACGAGCAGTACTTC
TRBV4-3	TRBJ2-4	many	-	CASSQGENIQYF	TGCGCCAGCAGCCAGGGGGAAAACATTCAGTACTTC
TRBV28	TRBJ1-2	-	-	CASSALPRIGSYGYTF	TGTGCCAGCAGTGCCCTGCCTCGGATAGGCAGCTATGGCTACACCTTC
TRBV5-1	TRBJ2-3	few	-	CASSLGQTAADTQYF	TGCGCCAGCAGCTTGGGACAAACCGCCGCAGATACGCAGTATTTT
TRBV10-3	TRBJ2-1	many	-	CAISKTGTQNNEQFF	TGTGCCATCAGCAAAACCGGGACTCAGAACAATGAGCAGTTCTTC
TRBV20-1	TRBJ2-1	-	-	CSARAPEGFGYSEQFF	TGCAGTGCTAGAGCCCCGGAGGGCTTCGGCTACAGTGAGCAGTTCTTC